This note documents a single TCR beta chain sequence. The clone's antigen remains unknown. No per-base quality is available; no much larger clone lies one base away. These data originate in a study of OX40 agonist ivuxolimab in advanced cancers. General notes on the study: Ivuxolimab was an agonistic, fully human IgG2 monoclonal antibody directed against OX40 (CD134), a costimulatory receptor. Intravenous ivuxolimab was administered to patients every 2 weeks at six dose levels: 0.01, 0.1, 0.3, 1.5, 3 and 10 mg/kg. Of the approximately 54 dose-escalation patients, hepatocellular carcinoma was present in 19, melanoma in roughly 15, renal cell carcinoma in 9 and head and neck cancer in 9. A male proportion of roughly 80% and a mean age of 60 years, ranging from about 20 to 85, were recorded for the dose-escalation cohort. Prior anti-PD-1, anti-PD-L1 or anti-CTLA-4 therapy was permitted, and checkpoint inhibitors had been received by around 40% of dose-escalation patients. Partial responses were achieved by three dose-escalation patients, of whom one had hepatocellular carcinoma and two had cutaneous melanoma. Peripheral TCRbeta sequencing aimed to test whether ivuxolimab altered TCR sequence diversity and caused clonal T-cell expansion. The monotherapy dose-escalation portion (N of about 50 patients) of the phase I ivuxolimab trial is reported in the paper.

Genomic DNA was extracted from sorted cells for sequencing of the TCRbeta CDR3 region. The immunoSEQ Assay was used to sequence the TCRbeta CDR3 regions. TCRdb re-hosts the immuneACCESS table, in-frame sequences only. Its copies lack some clones; in the studies checked, an unresolved V gene accounts for under half of them, and the cause for the rest is not known. This sample is represented by 2,000 to 2,500 clones; about three quarters of them were singletons. The top ten clonotypes cover 36% of the sample. Patients with a history of autoimmune disease or receiving systemic immunosuppression were excluded from the trial. Peripheral blood for TCR sequencing was collected from all dose cohorts at baseline, on cycle 4 day 1, and on cycle 7 day 1. The samples were taken from a phase I, first-in-human, multicenter, open-label dose-escalation trial of ivuxolimab. Adults with locally advanced or metastatic melanoma, renal cell carcinoma, hepatocellular carcinoma or head and neck squamous cell carcinoma were enrolled in the trial. Before TCR sequencing, CD4+ T cells and CD8+ T cells from peripheral blood were sorted into separate populations.

V and J lose 7 bases and 2 bases, and a span of 12 bases separates them. CDR1 and CDR2 (SNHLY, FYNNEI) derive from the germline V gene. The CDR3 measures 13 amino acids from cysteine to phenylalanine. Of all the DNA, just the CDR3 is kept, 39 bases in frame from base 1. Results the study describes overall, beyond this receptor: Clonal expansion of both CD4+ and CD8+ blood T cells was observed from baseline to week 6 at doses 0.1 to 3.0 mg/kg. After ivuxolimab, CD8+ T cells had more expanded clones than CD4+ T cells on average. In the 0.1-3.0 mg/kg groups, partial responders were among the patients with the lowest normalized peripheral clonal expansion, particularly in CD8+ T cells. The antigen specificity of the peripheral T cells that underwent clonal expansion was not determined. Low levels of normalized T-cell clonal expansion were also seen in some patients who did not respond.

Recombination linked TRBV2 to TRBJ2-7; the D segment cannot be called with confidence. This TCR came from an adult with an advanced solid tumor such as melanoma, head and neck, liver or kidney cancer. Source: CD4+ or CD8+ T cells sorted from blood, taken in a trial of the OX40 agonist ivuxolimab. At the DNA level, the sequence is TGTGCCAGCAAAGGCCAGCCGGCCTACGAGCAGTACTTC. It specifies CASKGQPAYEQYF.